Below are 4 T cell receptor beta chains sequenced from a single sample in a study of immune heterogeneity within non-small cell lung tumors. At roughly 600 ng per sample, bulk tumor genomic DNA provided the template. Several biopsies per primary tumor, spaced far apart, were taken during surgery. Those enrolled were patients newly diagnosed with untreated non-small cell lung cancer and undergoing curative surgery. The TCR beta CDR3 region underwent multiplex PCR amplification with 32 V and 13 J primers. TCRdb called the multiplex PCR reads again in MiXCR, with one record for every CDR3 protein. The sample contains about 34,000 distinct CDR3 sequences, 28% of which appear only once. Sequences were obtained from lung tumor tissue. The receptors here all came from a man aged 35 to 55 with non-small cell lung cancer.

V and J are TRBV9 and TRBJ2-1, with D possibly TRBD2 on 6 matching bases. The V and J ends lost 2 bases and 0 bases respectively, with 12 bases between them. The CDR3 sequence is 16 residues long. CDR1 and CDR2 (germline): SGDLS, YYNGEE. CDR3: CASSVGAGTSYNEQFF. DNA for the CDR3: TGTGCCAGCAGCGTTGGGGCGGGGACCTCCTACAATGAGCAGTTCTTC. Using reference TRBV9 and TRBJ2-1 for the parts outside the CDR3, the full variable domain is DSGVTQTPKHLITATGQRVTLRCSPRSGDLSVYWYQQSLDQGLQFLIQYYNGEERAKGNILERFSAQQFPDLHSELNLSSLELGDSALYFCASSVGAGTSYNEQFFGPGTRLTVL.

This clonotype has only a few counts. A much larger clone lies a single base off, so this may be a read error. V and J are TRBV2 and TRBJ1-2; D might be TRBD1 (6 bases). The CDR3 runs 13 residues. Germline V lookup: CDR1 SNHLY, CDR2 FYNNEI. V lost 6 bases to trimming and J lost 8 bases, with 16 bases between them. CDR3 sequence (DNA): TGTGCCAGCAGCAGGGGACCCGCCGTGGGCTACACCTTC. As protein: CASSRGPAVGYTF.

A few counts support this clonotype. The CDR3 here is CAWSRTGLNEKLFF. CDR3 nucleotide sequence: TGTGCCTGGAGCCGGACAGGGTTAAATGAAAAACTGTTTTTT. This chain uses TRBV30 with TRBJ1-4; 8 bases align to TRBD1. The CDR3 has 14 amino acids. J lost 5 bases, V lost 3 bases, and 5 bases had no gene match. In germline, CDR1 is GTSNPN, CDR2 SVGIG (reference sequence).

Notes on this clonotype: A clone one base away is much larger, so this may be a read error. The chain is built from TRBV6-1 and TRBJ1-2; D is uncertain. In germline, CDR1 is MNHNS, CDR2 SASEGT. CDR3 length equals 15 residues. V shed 2 bases and J shed 7 bases, with 17 bases lying between them. The CDR3 bases are TGTGCCAGCAGTGAACTGTGCGGGAACCCAGGTGGCTACACCTTC. Its translation is CASSELCGNPGGYTF.